This passage covers 17 T cell receptor beta chains from one sample sequenced in a study of blood T cell repertoires in COVID-19. Libraries were prepared by immunoSEQ multiplex PCR; TCRdb keeps only in-frame clonotypes and omits some of them. Of 200,000 to 300,000 clones in the sample, about 88% were seen once. The sequencing sample was made of peripheral blood. The source of these receptors is a man younger than 40 with active or convalescent COVID-19.

The rearrangement links TRBV19 to TRBJ1-4, with TRBD1 matching over 7 bases. Germline V gene lookup returns CDR1 LNHDA and CDR2 SQIVND (reference sequence). The junction had 16 bases not matched to a gene; V was cut back by 2 bases and J by 7 bases. This CDR3 has 18 residues. The CDR3 region is CASSIRDSNYSNSEKLFF. CDR3 nucleotide sequence: TGTGCCAGTAGTATAAGGGACAGCAACTATTCTAACTCTGAAAAACTGTTTTTT.

This clone was seen a handful of times. The V call is TRBV5-1, the J call TRBJ1-2; 8 positions match TRBD1. V gave up 2 bases and J gave up 7 bases; unmatched junction bases: 4. Germline loops: CDR1 SGHRS, CDR2 YFSETQ. This CDR3 has 13 residues. CDR3 coding DNA: TGCGCCAGCAGCTTTCGACAGGGGACTGGCTACACCTTC. Its protein is CASSFRQGTGYTF. The whole variable domain, remainder taken from reference TRBV5-1 and TRBJ1-2, is KAGVTQTPRYLIKTRGQQVTLSCSPISGHRSVSWYQQTPGQGLQFLFEYFSETQRNKGNFPGRFSGRQFSNSRSEMNVSTLELGDSALYLCASSFRQGTGYTFGSGTRLTVV.

V gene TRBV5-6 combines with J gene TRBJ2-1; 9 bases are a match to TRBD1. The CDR3 is 16 residues long. V lost 5 bases to trimming and J lost 4 bases; unmatched junction nucleotides: 10. Germline lookup yields CDR1 SGHDT and CDR2 YYEEEE. CDR3 nucleotides: TGTGCCAGCAGGGGCACCGGGACAGGGTATTACAATGAGCAGTTCTTC. This gives the protein CASRGTGTGYYNEQFF.

V gene TRBV7-8 combines with J gene TRBJ1-2, with 8 bases aligning to TRBD1. Trimming removed 6 bases from V and 4 bases from J; junction bases left unmatched: 10. Germline lookup yields CDR1 SGHVS and CDR2 FQNEAQ. The CDR3 length is 15 residues. The DNA of the CDR3 is TGTGCCAGCAGGTTCGGGGCAGGGGGCCTCTATGGCTACACCTTC. This codes for CASRFGAGGLYGYTF.

The rearrangement links TRBV19 to TRBJ2-2; weak D call: TRBD1 (5 bases). The V end lost 10 bases, the J end lost 0 bases, and 15 bases lay between the germline ends. The germline V gene encodes CDR1 LNHDA and CDR2 SQIVND (reference sequence). CDR3 size: 15 residues. CDR3 protein: CATPRTDTNTGELFF. In DNA form, the CDR3 reads TGTGCCACCCCAAGGACGGACACGAACACCGGGGAGCTGTTTTTT.

The CDR3: CATSPGQGENTEAFF. The CDR3 DNA is TGTGCCACCAGCCCGGGACAGGGGGAGAACACTGAAGCTTTCTTT. The genes are TRBV15 and TRBJ1-1; 11 nucleotides match TRBD1. CDR1 is LNHNV and CDR2 is YYDKDF in the germline V gene (reference sequence). Trimming cost V 5 bases and J 1 base; bases outside gene matches: 3. The CDR3 covers 15 residues.

The chain couples TRBV3-1 (or the pseudogene TRBV3-2) to TRBJ1-2; D possibly corresponds to TRBD1 (6 bases). V gave up 0 bases and J gave up 7 bases, with 12 bases separating them. This CDR3 spans 14 amino acids. Germline CDR1 and CDR2: LGHDT and YNNKEL (reference sequence). CDR3 DNA sequence: TGTGCCAGCAGCCAAGATATGGGGGCAGGTGGCTACACCTTC. This sequence encodes CASSQDMGAGGYTF.

This clone was detected once. The chain is built from TRBV4-1 and TRBJ2-7; no clear D. Trimming removed 0 bases from V and 1 base from J, with 10 bases in between. The CDR3 runs 15 residues. Germline V CDR1 and CDR2: MGHRA, YSYEKL. CDR3 sequence: CASSQERSASYEQYF. CDR3 DNA sequence: TGCGCCAGCAGCCAAGAGCGTTCTGCTTCCTACGAGCAGTACTTC.

V and J are TRBV2 and TRBJ2-5; 12 nucleotides agree with TRBD2. The CDR3 covers 18 residues. Looked up from germline, CDR1 is SNHLY and CDR2 is FYNNEI. J gave up 2 bases and V 3 bases, and 10 bases lay outside the gene matches. This chain's CDR3 is CASSDSARLAGDQETQYF. Written as DNA, the CDR3 is TGTGCCAGCAGTGATAGCGCCAGACTAGCGGGGGATCAAGAGACCCAGTACTTC.

This chain joins TRBV27 and TRBJ2-7; D not resolved. The ends were cut back, 4 bases at V and 0 bases at J, with 4 bases in the middle. CDR3 length: 12 residues. CDR1 and CDR2 (germline): MNHEY, SMNVEV (reference sequence). The CDR3 sequence is CASSSISYEQYF. The CDR3 DNA reads TGTGCCAGCAGTTCTATCTCCTACGAGCAGTACTTC.

This chain links TRBV3-1 (or the pseudogene TRBV3-2) with TRBJ1-1; D remains ambiguous. Germline CDR1 reads LGHDT; CDR2 reads YNNKEL (reference sequence). The CDR3 length is 14 residues. The V end was cut by 1 base, the J end by 5 bases, with 11 bases between. CDR3: CASSQVPGATEAFF. In DNA, the CDR3 is TGTGCCAGCAGCCAAGTGCCGGGAGCTACTGAAGCTTTCTTT.

This sequence joins TRBV4-3 and TRBJ1-2; TRBD1 might be the D (6 bases). The germline V and J ends were trimmed by 0 bases and 6 bases, with 11 bases remaining between them. Germline V gene sequence: CDR1 LGHNA, CDR2 YSLEER. The length of the CDR3 is 14 residues. The CDR3 DNA reads as TGCGCCAGCAGCCAAGACAGGGGACCCGATGGCTACACCTTC. Protein sequence: CASSQDRGPDGYTF.

V is TRBV18 and J is TRBJ1-1, with D possibly matching TRBD1 (5 bases). Trimming removed 2 bases from V and 11 bases from J, with 12 bases in between. Germline values: CDR1 KGHSH, CDR2 LQKENI. This CDR3 has 12 residues. The CDR3 sequence: CASSPDRDWAFF. The DNA for the CDR3 is TGTGCCAGCTCACCAGATAGGGACTGGGCTTTCTTT. The entire variable domain, with the rest obtained from reference TRBV18 and TRBJ1-1, is as follows: NAGVMQNPRHLVRRRGQEARLRCSPMKGHSHVYWYRQLPEEGLKFMVYLQKENIIDESGMPKERFSAEFPKEGPSILRIQQVVRGDSAAYFCASSPDRDWAFFGQGTRLTVV.

The chain links TRBV9 to TRBJ1-4, with 8 bases matching TRBD1. The CDR3 is 18 amino acids. Germline-derived CDR1 and CDR2 are SGDLS and YYNGEE. The V segment lost 3 bases and the J segment 2 bases; nucleotides outside the gene matches: 12. CDR3 region: CASSGGTGTVETNEKLFF. The CDR3 DNA is TGTGCCAGCAGCGGGGGGACAGGAACAGTGGAGACTAATGAAAAACTGTTTTTT.

This sequence joins TRBV7-8 and TRBJ1-5; tentative D call: TRBD1 (5 bases). CDR3 size: 18 residues. Looked up from germline, CDR1 is SGHVS and CDR2 is FQNEAQ. Trimming took off 0 bases at V and 3 bases at J, with 18 bases between the two ends. The CDR3 loop is CASSLAGGTVGDNQPQHF. DNA for the CDR3: TGTGCCAGCAGCTTAGCCGGGGGGACGGTAGGGGACAATCAGCCCCAGCATTTT.

The V and J genes are TRBV14 and TRBJ2-7, with a weak D call TRBD2 (6 bases). The germline V and J ends were trimmed by 3 bases and 0 bases, with 12 bases remaining between them. The CDR3 runs 15 residues. The germline V gene encodes CDR1 SGHDN and CDR2 FVKESK. The CDR3 protein is CASSQSAGRSYEQYF. CDR3 sequence (DNA): TGTGCCAGCAGCCAGTCCGCGGGGCGCTCCTACGAGCAGTACTTC.

The rearrangement links TRBV2 to TRBJ1-2, with a tentative D call TRBD1 (6 bases). Trimming pared 11 bases from V and 6 bases from J, leaving 22 bases between. The length of the CDR3 is 14 residues. In germline, CDR1 is SNHLY, CDR2 FYNNEI. The CDR3, as DNA: TGTGCCGGGAATTCTGACAGGAATTTTGATGGCTACACCTTC. Amino acids: CAGNSDRNFDGYTF.